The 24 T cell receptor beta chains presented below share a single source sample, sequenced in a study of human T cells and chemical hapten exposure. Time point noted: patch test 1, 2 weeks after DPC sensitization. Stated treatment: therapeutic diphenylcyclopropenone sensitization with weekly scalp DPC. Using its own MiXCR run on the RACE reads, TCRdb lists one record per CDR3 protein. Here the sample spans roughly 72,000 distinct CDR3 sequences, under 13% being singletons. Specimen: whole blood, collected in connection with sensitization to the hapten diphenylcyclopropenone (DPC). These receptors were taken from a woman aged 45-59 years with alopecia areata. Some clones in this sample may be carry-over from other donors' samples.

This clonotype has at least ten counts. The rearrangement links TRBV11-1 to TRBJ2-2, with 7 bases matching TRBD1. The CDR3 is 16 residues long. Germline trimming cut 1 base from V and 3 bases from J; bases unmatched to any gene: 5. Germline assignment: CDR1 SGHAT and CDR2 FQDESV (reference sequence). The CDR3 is CASSLEGGAYTGELFF. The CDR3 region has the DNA TGTGCCAGCAGCTTAGAAGGGGGCGCTTACACCGGGGAGCTGTTTTTT.

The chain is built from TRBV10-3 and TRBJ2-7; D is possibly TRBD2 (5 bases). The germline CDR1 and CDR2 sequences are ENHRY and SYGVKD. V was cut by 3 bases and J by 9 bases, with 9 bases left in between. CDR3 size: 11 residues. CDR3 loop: CAISEGGGQYF. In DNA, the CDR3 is TGTGCCATCAGTGAAGGTGGAGGGCAGTACTTC.

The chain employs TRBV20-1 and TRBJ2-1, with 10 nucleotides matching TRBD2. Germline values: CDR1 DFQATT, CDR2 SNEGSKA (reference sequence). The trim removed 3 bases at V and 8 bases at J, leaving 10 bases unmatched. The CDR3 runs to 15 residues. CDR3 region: CSASLVAGGYDEQFF. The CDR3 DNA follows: TGCAGTGCTAGTCTCGTAGCGGGAGGTTACGATGAGCAGTTCTTC.

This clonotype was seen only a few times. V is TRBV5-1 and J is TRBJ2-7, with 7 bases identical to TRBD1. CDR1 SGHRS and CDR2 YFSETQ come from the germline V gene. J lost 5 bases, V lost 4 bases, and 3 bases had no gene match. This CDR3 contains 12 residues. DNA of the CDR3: TGCGCCAGCAGCCGAACAGGGGACGAGCAGTACTTC. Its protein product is CASSRTGDEQYF.

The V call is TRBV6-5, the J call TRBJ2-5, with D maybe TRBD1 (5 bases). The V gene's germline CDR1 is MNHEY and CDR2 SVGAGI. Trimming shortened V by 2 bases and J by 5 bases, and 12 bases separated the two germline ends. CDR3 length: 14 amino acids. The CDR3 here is CASSYQRQRETQYF. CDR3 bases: TGTGCCAGCAGTTACCAGAGACAGAGGGAGACCCAGTACTTC.

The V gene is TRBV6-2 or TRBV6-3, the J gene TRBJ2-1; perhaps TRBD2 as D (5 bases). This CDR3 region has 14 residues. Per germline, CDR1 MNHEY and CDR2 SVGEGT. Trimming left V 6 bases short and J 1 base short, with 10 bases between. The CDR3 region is CASRMGVSYNEQFF. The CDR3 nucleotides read TGTGCCAGCAGAATGGGAGTTTCCTACAATGAGCAGTTCTTC.

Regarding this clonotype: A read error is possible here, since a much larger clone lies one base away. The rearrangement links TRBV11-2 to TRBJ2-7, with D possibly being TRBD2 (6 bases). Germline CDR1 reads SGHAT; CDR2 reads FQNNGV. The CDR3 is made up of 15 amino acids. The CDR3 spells CVSSHSGLAVGEQYF. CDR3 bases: TGTGTCAGCAGCCACTCGGGACTCGCGGTGGGAGAGCAGTACTTC. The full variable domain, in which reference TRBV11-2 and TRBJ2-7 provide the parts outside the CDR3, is EAGVAQSPRYKIIEKRQSVAFWCNPISGHATLYWYQQILGQGPKLLIQFQNNGVVDDSQLPKDRFSAERLKGVDSTLKIQPAKLEDSAVYLCVSSHSGLAVGEQYFGPGTRLTVT.

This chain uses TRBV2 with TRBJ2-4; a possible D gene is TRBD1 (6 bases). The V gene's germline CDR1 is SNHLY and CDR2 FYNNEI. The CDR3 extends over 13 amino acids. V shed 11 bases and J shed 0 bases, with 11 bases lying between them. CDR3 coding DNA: TGTGCCGGGGGCGGACTAGCCAAAAACATTCAGTACTTC. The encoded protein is CAGGGLAKNIQYF.

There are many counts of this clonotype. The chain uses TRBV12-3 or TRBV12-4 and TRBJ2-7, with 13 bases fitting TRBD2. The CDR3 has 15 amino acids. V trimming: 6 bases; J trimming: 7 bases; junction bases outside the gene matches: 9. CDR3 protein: CASRPTSGRVVEQYF. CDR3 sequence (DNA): TGTGCCAGCAGGCCCACTAGCGGGAGGGTGGTAGAGCAGTACTTC.

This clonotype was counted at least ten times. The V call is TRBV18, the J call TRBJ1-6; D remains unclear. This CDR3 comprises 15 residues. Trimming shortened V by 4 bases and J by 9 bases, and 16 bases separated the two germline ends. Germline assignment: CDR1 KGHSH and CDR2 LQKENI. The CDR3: CASSREMSGRSPLHF. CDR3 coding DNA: TGTGCCAGCTCACGCGAGATGTCTGGTCGTTCACCCCTCCACTTT.

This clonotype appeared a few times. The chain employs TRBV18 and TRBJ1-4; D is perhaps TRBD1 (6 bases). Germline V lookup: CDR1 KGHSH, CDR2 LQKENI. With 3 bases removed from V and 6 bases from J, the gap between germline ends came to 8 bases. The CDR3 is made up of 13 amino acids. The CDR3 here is CASSPGGDEKLFF. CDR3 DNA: TGTGCCAGCTCACCGGGGGGCGATGAAAAACTGTTTTTT.

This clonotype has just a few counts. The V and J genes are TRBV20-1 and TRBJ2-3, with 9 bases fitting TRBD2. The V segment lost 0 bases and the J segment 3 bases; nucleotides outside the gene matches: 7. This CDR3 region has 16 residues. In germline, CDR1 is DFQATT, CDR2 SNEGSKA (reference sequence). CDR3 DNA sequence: TGCAGTGCTAGAGATCGGCGGGAGGGCCTAACAGATACGCAGTATTTT. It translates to CSARDRREGLTDTQYF.

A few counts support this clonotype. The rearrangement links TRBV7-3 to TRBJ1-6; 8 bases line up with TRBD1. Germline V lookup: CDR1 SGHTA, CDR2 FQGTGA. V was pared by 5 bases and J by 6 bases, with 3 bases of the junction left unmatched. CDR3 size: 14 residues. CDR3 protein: CASSTGQGNSPLHF. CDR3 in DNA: TGTGCCAGCAGCACCGGACAGGGTAATTCACCCCTCCACTTT.

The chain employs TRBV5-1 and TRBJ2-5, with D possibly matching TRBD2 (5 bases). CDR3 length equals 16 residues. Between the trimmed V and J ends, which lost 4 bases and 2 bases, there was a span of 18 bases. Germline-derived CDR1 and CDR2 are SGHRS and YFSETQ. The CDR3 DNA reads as TGCGCCAGCAGCGTCGGTTCCAGCGGCCCGCAAGAGACCCAGTACTTC. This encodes CASSVGSSGPQETQYF.

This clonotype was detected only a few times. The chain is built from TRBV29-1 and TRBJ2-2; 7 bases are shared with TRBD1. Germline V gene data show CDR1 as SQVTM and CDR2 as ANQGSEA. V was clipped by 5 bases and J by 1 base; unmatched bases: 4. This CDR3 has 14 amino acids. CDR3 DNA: TGCAGCGTTAACCGGGACAGGAACACCGGGGAGCTGTTTTTT. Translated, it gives CSVNRDRNTGELFF.

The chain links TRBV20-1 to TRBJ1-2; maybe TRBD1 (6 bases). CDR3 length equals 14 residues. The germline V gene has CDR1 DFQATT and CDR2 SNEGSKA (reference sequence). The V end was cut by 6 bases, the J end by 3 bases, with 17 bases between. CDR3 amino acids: CSARSSEGDYGYTF. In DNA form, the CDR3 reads TGCAGTGCGCGATCTAGTGAGGGGGACTATGGCTACACCTTC.

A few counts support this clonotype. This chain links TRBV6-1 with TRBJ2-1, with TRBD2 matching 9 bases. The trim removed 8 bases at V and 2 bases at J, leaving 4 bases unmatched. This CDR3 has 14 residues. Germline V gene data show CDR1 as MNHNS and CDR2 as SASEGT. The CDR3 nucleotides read TGTGCCAGCGAGACTAGCGGAACCTACAATGAGCAGTTCTTC. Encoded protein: CASETSGTYNEQFF.

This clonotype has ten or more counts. The CDR3 nucleotides read TGTGCCAGCAGCTTAGGTCTAGCGAGTGGGGATGAGCAGTTCTTC. Its translation: CASSLGLASGDEQFF. The chain links TRBV7-6 to TRBJ2-1, with a possible D match to TRBD2 (6 bases). V was pared by 1 base and J by 8 bases, with 15 bases between. Germline V gives CDR1 SGHVS, CDR2 FNYEAQ. The CDR3 loop spans 15 amino acids. The full variable domain, its missing parts supplied by reference TRBV7-6 and TRBJ2-1, is GAGVSQSPRYKVTKRGQDVALRCDPISGHVSLYWYRQALGQGPEFLTYFNYEAQQDKSGLPNDRFSAERPEGSISTLTIQRTEQRDSAMYRCASSLGLASGDEQFFGPGTRLTVL.

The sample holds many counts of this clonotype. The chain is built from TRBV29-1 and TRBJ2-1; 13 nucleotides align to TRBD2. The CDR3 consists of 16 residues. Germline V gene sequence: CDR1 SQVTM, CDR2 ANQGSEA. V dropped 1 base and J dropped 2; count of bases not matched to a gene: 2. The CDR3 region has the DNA TGCAGCGTTGAAGCCGGGACTAGCGGGACCTACAATGAGCAGTTCTTC. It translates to CSVEAGTSGTYNEQFF.

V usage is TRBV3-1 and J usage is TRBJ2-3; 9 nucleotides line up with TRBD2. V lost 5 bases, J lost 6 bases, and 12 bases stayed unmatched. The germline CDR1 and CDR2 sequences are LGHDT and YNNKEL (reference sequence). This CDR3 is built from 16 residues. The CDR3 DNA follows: TGTGCCAGCAGCTTACAAGCGGGAGGATTAAGGGATACGCAGTATTTT. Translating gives CASSLQAGGLRDTQYF.

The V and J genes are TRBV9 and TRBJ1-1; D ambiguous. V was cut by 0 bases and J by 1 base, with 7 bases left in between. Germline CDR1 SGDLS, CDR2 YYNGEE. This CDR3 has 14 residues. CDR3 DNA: TGTGCCAGCAGCGTAGAAGATGCGAACACTGAAGCTTTCTTT. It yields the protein CASSVEDANTEAFF.

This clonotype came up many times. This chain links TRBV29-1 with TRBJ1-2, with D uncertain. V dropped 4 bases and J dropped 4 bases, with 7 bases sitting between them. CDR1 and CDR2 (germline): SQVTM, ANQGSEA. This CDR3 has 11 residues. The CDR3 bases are TGCAGCGTTGTCCGTTCCTATGGCTACACCTTC. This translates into CSVVRSYGYTF. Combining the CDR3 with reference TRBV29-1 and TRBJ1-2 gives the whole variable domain SAVISQKPSRDICQRGTSLTIQCQVDSQVTMMFWYRQQPGQSLTLIATANQGSEATYESGFVIDKFPISRPNLTFSTLTVSNMSPEDSSIYLCSVVRSYGYTFGSGTRLTVV.

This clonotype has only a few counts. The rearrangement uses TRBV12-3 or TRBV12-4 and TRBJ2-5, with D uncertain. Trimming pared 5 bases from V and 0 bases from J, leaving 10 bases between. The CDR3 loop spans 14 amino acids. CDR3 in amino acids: CASSTTVYQETQYF. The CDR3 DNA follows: TGTGCCAGCAGTACAACAGTGTACCAAGAGACCCAGTACTTC.

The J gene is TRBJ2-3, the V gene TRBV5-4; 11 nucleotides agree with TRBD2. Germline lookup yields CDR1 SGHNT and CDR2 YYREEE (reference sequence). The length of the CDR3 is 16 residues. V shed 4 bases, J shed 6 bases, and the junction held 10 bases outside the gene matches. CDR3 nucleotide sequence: TGTGCCAGCAGCCGAGGTAGCGGGAGGGAAAGGGATACGCAGTATTTT. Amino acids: CASSRGSGRERDTQYF.